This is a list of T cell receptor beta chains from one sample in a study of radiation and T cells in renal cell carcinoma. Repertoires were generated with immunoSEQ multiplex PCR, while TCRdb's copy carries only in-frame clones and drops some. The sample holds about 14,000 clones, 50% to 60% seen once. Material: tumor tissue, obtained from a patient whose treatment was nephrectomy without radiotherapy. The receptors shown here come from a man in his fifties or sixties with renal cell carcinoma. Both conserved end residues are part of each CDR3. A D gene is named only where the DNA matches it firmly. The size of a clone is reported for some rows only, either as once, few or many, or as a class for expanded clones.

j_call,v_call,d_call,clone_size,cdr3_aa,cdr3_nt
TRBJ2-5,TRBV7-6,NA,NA,CASSFNSFQETQYF,TGTGCCAGCAGCTTCAACTCGTTCCAAGAGACCCAGTACTTC
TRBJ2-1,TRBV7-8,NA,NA,CASSYHGLDNEQFF,TGTGCCAGCAGCTACCACGGCCTGGACAATGAGCAGTTCTTC
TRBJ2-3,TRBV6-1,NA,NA,CASSDGLFTDTQYF,TGTGCCAGCAGTGATGGCCTCTTCACAGATACGCAGTATTTT
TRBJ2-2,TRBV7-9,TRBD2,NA,CASSMGLAVTGELFF,TGTGCCAGCAGCATGGGACTAGCGGTCACCGGGGAGCTGTTTTTT
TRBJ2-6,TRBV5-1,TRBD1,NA,CASSPDRGVNVLTF,TGCGCCAGCAGCCCGGACAGGGGAGTCAACGTCCTGACTTTC
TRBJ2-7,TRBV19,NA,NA,CASSIIRGGAEYEQYF,TGTGCCAGTAGTATAATTAGGGGGGGCGCTGAATACGAGCAGTACTTC
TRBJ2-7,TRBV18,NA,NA,CASSPERYEQYF,TGTGCCAGCTCACCAGAGCGGTACGAGCAGTACTTC
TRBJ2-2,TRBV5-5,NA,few,CASSLTVSGELFF,TGTGCCAGCAGCTTGACGGTTTCCGGGGAGCTGTTTTTT
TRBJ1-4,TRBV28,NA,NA,CASSPGGGEKLFF,TGTGCCAGCAGCCCAGGTGGGGGTGAAAAACTGTTTTTT
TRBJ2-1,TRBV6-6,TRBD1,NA,CASSYDAGGNEQFF,TGTGCCAGCAGTTACGACGCAGGGGGAAATGAGCAGTTCTTC
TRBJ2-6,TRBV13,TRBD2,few,CASSFRLAGDLSGANVLTF,TGTGCCAGCAGCTTTAGACTAGCGGGAGACCTCTCTGGGGCCAACGTCCTGACTTTC
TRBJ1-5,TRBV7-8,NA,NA,CASSLQRSSQPQHF,TGTGCCAGCAGTTTACAGCGCTCAAGTCAGCCCCAGCATTTT
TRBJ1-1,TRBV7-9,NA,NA,CASSTSVAKMTEAFF,TGTGCCAGCAGCACATCGGTTGCGAAGATGACTGAAGCTTTCTTT
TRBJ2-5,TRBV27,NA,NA,CASSLFVGGRETQYF,TGTGCCAGCAGTTTATTCGTGGGGGGGCGGGAGACCCAGTACTTC
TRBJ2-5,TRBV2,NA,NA,CASREGVQETQYF,TGTGCCAGCAGAGAGGGGGTCCAAGAGACCCAGTACTTC
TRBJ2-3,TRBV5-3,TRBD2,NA,CARSPERESLDTQYF,TGTGCCAGAAGCCCCGAGCGGGAGTCTTTGGATACGCAGTATTTT
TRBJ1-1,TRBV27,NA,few,CASSPLRESRNTEAFF,TGTGCCAGCAGTCCACTCCGGGAAAGTAGGAACACTGAAGCTTTCTTT
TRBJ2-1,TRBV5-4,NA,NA,CASSLAPGDNEQFF,TGTGCCAGCAGCTTGGCCCCCGGGGACAATGAGCAGTTCTTC
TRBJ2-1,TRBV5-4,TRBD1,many,CASSFGQGLYNEQFF,TGTGCCAGCAGCTTCGGACAGGGTCTTTACAATGAGCAGTTCTTC
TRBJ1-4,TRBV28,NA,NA,CASSFLEGVATNEKLFF,TGTGCCAGCAGTTTTCTGGAGGGAGTTGCAACTAATGAAAAACTGTTTTTT
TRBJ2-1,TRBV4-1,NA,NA,CASSQEPSYNEQFF,TGCGCCAGCAGCCAAGAGCCCTCCTACAATGAGCAGTTCTTC
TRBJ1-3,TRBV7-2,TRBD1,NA,CASSLAQGAGNTIYF,TGTGCCAGCAGCTTAGCGCAGGGGGCAGGAAACACCATATATTTT
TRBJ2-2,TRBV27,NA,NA,CASCASLAYRELFF,TGTGCCAGCTGCGCATCGCTGGCTTACAGGGAGCTGTTTTTT
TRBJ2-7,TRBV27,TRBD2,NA,CASSPSSGVSYEQYF,TGTGCCAGCAGTCCATCAAGCGGGGTCTCCTACGAGCAGTACTTC
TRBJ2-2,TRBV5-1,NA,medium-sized,CASSSRPDKDDTGELFF,TGCGCCAGCAGCTCAAGACCCGACAAGGACGACACCGGGGAGCTGTTTTTT
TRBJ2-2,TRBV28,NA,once,CASSLGLVEVGELFF,TGTGCCAGCAGTTTAGGGTTAGTGGAAGTCGGGGAGCTGTTTTTT
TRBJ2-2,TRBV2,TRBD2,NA,CASSAASGRTGELFF,TGTGCCAGCAGTGCGGCGAGCGGGAGAACCGGGGAGCTGTTTTTT
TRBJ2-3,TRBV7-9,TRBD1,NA,CASSPRTGTDTQYF,TGTGCCAGCAGCCCTAGGACAGGGACAGATACGCAGTATTTT
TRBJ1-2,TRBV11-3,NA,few,CASSLDGGDNYGYTF,TGTGCCAGCAGCTTAGACGGGGGGGACAACTATGGCTACACCTTC